This T cell receptor beta chain is drawn from a study of blood T cell repertoires in COVID-19. Across the whole study: Spain, Italy and the United States supplied samples that represented acute and convalescent COVID-19. PBMCs, B-cell-depleted T cells, or T cells were the source of the cDNA or gDNA that made up the material.

Losses at the gene ends were 5 bases for V and 4 bases for J; bases not matched to a gene: 13. This CDR3 has 16 residues. Per the germline V gene, CDR1 is WSHSY and CDR2 is SAAADI. Per the original methods: Amplification of reference gene primers was used by the study to estimate nucleated cell counts. Profiled with immunoSEQ multiplex PCR; TCRdb holds only in-frame clones, not every one. From that table come the V and J calls and clone size; the DNA was used to work out D and trimming. The table records 90,000 to 120,000 clones, over 80% of them present only once. Sequenced: peripheral blood. This TCR was sampled from a woman aged 25-40 years with acute or convalescent COVID-19. The V and J genes are TRBV10-2 and TRBJ1-1; 7 nucleotides agree with TRBD1. The CDR3 region has the DNA TGCGCCAGCAGTCCAAGGGGGCCTACAGGGGCCACTGAAGCTTTCTTT. Translation: CASSPRGPTGATEAFF.